The TCR beta chain described here comes from a study of cytomegalovirus exposure and HLA in healthy donors. Study-wide results and caveats: Subsequent analysis of the 110 or so validation repertoires found a tendency for first-cohort TCR clusters to co-occur. Most TCR sequences were uncommon, yet certain public TCRs appeared in many donors. Altogether, 150 to 200 TCR beta chains were recorded as cytomegalovirus-associated.

The donors were part of the validation cohort, which consisted of under 150 subjects and was separate from the first cohort of 670 or so subjects. This CDR3 is built from 11 residues. Per the germline V gene, CDR1 is DFQATT and CDR2 is SNEGSKA (reference sequence). The ends were cut back, 4 bases at V and 9 bases at J, with 10 bases in the middle. Measured with immunoSEQ multiplex PCR; TCRdb has only the in-frame clones, and not every one. This sample has approximately 170,000 clones, with less than 90% found just once. Worth noting for this clone: The antigen remains undetermined.

The sequenced sample was PBMCs. This chain connects TRBV20-1 to TRBJ2-1, with unresolved D. This TCR was sampled from a man aged 25 to 40 in good health and CMV-seropositive. The DNA for the CDR3 is TGCAGTGCTACAAGAGATGGTGAGCAGTTCTTC. Its translation: CSATRDGEQFF.